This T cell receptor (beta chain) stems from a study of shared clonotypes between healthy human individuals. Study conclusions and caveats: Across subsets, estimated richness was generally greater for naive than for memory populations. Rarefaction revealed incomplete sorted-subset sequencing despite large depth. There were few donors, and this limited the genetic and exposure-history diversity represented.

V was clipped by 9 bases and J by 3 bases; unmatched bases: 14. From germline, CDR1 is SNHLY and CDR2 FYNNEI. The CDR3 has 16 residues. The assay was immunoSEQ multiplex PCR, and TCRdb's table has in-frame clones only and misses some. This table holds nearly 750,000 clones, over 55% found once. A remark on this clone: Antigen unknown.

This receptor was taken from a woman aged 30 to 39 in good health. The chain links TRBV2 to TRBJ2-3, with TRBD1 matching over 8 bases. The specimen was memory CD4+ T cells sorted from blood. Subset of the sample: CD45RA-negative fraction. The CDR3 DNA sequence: TGTGCCAGTGTGTTCGGGACAGGTACACGAACAGATACGCAGTATTTT. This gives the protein CASVFGTGTRTDTQYF.